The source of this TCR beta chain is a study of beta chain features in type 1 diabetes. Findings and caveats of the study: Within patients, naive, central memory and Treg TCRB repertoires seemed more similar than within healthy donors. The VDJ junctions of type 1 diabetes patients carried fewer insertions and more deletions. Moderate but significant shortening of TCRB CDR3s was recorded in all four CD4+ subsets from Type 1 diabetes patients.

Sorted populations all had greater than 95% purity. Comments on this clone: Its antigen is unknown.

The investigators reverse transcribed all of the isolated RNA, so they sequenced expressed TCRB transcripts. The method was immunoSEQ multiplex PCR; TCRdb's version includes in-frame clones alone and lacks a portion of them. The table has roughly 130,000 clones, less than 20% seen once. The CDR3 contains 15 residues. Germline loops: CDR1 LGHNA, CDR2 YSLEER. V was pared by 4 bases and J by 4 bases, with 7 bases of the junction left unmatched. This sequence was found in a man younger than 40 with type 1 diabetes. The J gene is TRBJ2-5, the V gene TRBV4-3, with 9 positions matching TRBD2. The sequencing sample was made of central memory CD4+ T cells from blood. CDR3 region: CASSPGLAKGETQYF. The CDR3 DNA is TGCGCCAGCAGCCCCGGACTAGCGAAGGGAGAGACCCAGTACTTC.